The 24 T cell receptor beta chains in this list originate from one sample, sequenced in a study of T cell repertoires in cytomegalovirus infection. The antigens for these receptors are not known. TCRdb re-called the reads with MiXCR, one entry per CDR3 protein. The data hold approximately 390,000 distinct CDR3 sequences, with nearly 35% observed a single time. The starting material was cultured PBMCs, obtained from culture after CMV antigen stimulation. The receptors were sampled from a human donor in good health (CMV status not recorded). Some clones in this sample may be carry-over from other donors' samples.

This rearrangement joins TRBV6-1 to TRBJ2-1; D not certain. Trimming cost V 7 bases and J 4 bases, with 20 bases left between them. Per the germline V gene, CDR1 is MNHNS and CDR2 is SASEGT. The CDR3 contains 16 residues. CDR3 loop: CASNSAARILYNEQFF. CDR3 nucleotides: TGTGCCAGCAATTCCGCGGCCCGAATCCTTTACAATGAGCAGTTCTTC.

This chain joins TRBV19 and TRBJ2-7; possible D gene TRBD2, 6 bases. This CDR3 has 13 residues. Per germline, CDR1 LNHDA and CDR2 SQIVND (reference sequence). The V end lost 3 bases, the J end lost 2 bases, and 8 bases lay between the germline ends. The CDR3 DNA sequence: TGTGCCAGTAGTATCGGGGAGGCCTACGAGCAGTACTTC. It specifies CASSIGEAYEQYF.

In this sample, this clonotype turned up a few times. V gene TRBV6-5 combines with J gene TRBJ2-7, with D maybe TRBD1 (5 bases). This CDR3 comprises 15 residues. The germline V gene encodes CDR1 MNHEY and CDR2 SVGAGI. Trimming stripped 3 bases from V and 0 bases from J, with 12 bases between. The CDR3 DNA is TGTGCCAGCAGTTATAGGCAGGGTTTCTCCTACGAGCAGTACTTC. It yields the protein CASSYRQGFSYEQYF.

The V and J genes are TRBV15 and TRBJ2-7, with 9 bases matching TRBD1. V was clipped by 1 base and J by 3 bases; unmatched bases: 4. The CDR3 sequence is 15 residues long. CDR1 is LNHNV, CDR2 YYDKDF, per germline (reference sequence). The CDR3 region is CATSRGGTGIYEQYF. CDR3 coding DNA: TGTGCCACCAGCAGAGGTGGGACAGGGATCTACGAGCAGTACTTC.

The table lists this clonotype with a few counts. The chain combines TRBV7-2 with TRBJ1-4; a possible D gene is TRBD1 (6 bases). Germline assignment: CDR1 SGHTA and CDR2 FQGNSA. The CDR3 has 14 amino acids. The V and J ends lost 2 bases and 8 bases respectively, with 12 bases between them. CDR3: CASSLRTVSEKLFF. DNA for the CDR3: TGTGCCAGCAGCTTAAGGACAGTATCCGAAAAACTGTTTTTT.

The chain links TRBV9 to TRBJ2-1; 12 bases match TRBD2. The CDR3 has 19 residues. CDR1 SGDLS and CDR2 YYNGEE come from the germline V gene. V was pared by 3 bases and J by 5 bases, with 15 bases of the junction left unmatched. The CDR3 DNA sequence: TGTGCCAGCAGCGGGTCCGGACTAGCGGGAATCCTAATAGACAATGAGCAGTTCTTC. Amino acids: CASSGSGLAGILIDNEQFF.

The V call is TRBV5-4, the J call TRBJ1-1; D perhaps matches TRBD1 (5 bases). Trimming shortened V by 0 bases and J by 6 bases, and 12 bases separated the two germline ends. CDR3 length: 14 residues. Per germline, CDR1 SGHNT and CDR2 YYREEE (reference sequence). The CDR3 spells CASSLEAGRPEAFF. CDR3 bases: TGTGCCAGCAGCTTGGAGGCGGGACGTCCTGAAGCTTTCTTT.

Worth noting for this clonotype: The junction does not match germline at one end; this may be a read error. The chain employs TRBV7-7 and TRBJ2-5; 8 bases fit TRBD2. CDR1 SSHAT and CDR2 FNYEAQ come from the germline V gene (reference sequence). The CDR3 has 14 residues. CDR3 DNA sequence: TGTGCTAGCAGCTTAGCGGGATATCCGGAGACCCAGTACTTC. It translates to CASSLAGYPETQYF.

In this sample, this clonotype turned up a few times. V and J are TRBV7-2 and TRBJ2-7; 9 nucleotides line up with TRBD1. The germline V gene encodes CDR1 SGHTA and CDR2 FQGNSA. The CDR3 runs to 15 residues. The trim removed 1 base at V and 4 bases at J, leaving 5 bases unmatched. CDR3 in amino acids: CASSLEPGQGYEQYF. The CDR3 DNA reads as TGTGCCAGCAGCTTAGAACCGGGACAGGGTTACGAGCAGTACTTC.

The CDR3 is CATSNLGVKEQFF. The CDR3 DNA reads as TGTGCCACCAGCAACTTGGGGGTGAAGGAGCAGTTCTTC. The chain recombines TRBV15 with TRBJ2-1; D assignment may be TRBD1 or TRBD2 (5 bases each). CDR1 and CDR2 from the germline V gene are LNHNV and YYDKDF (reference sequence). Trimming cost V 4 bases and J 10 bases, with 14 bases left between them. The CDR3 covers 13 residues. Complete variable domain (other parts from reference TRBV15 and TRBJ2-1): DAMVIQNPRYQVTQFGKPVTLSCSQTLNHNVMYWYQQKSSQAPKLLFHYYDKDFNNEADTPDNFQSRRPNTSFCFLDIRSPGLGDTAMYLCATSNLGVKEQFFGPGTRLTVL.

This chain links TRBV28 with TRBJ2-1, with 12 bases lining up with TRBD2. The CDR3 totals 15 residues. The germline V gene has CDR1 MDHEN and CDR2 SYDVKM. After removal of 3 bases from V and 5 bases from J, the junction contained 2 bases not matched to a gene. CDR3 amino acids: CASSLWTSGNNEQFF. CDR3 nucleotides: TGTGCCAGCAGTTTGTGGACTAGCGGGAACAATGAGCAGTTCTTC.

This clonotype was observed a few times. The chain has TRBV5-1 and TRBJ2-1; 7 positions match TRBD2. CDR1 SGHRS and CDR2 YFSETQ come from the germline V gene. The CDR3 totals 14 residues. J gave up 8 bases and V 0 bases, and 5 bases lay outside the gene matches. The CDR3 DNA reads TGCGCCAGCAGCTTGGTCTCAGGGAGGGATGAGCAGTTCTTC. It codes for CASSLVSGRDEQFF.

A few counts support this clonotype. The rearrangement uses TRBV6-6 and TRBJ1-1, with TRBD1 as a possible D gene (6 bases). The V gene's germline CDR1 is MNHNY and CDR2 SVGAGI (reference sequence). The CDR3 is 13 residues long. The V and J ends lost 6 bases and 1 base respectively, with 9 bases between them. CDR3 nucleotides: TGTGCCAGCAGGCAGGGACAGAACACTGAAGCTTTCTTT. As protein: CASRQGQNTEAFF.

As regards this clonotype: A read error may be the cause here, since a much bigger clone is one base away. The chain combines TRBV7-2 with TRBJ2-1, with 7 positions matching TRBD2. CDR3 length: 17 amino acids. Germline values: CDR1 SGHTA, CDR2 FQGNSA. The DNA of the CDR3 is TGTGCCAGAAGCTCTCGACTAGCCTCCTGGGGCTACAATGAGCAGTTCTTC. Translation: CARSSRLASWGYNEQFF.

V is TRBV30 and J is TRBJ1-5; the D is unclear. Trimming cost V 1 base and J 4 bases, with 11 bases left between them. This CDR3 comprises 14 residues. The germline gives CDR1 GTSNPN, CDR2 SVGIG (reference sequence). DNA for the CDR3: TGTGCCTGGAGTGAAAGGGATACAAATCAGCCCCAGCATTTT. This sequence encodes CAWSERDTNQPQHF.

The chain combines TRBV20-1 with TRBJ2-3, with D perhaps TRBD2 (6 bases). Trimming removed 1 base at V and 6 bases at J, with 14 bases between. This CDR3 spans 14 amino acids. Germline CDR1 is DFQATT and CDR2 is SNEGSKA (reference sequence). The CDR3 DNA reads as TGCAGTGCTAGAGCGGGAGTGCCCGCGGATACGCAGTATTTT. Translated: CSARAGVPADTQYF.

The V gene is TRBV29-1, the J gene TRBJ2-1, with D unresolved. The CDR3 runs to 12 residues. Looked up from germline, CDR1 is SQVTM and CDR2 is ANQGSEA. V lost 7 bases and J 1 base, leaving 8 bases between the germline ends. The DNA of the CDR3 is TGCAGCGCTCGTGGGTCCTACAATGAGCAGTTCTTC. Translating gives CSARGSYNEQFF.

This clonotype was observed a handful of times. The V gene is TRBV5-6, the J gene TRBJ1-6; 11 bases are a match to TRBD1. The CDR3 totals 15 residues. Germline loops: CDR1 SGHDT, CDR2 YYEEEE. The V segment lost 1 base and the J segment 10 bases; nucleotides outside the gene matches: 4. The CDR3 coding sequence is TGTGCCAGCAGCTTGAGGGACAGGGGGTCCTCACCCCTCCACTTT. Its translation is CASSLRDRGSSPLHF.

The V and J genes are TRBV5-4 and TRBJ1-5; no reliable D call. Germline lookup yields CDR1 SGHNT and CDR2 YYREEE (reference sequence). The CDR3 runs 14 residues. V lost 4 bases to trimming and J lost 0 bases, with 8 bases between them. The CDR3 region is CASSDVYSNQPQHF. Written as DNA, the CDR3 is TGTGCCAGCAGCGACGTATATAGCAATCAGCCCCAGCATTTT.

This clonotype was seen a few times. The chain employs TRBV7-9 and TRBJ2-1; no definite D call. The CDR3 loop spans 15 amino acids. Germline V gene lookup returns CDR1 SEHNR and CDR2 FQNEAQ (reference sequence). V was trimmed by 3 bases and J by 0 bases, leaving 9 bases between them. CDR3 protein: CASSLRPSSYNEQFF. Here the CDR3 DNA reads TGTGCCAGCAGCTTGCGTCCGAGCTCCTACAATGAGCAGTTCTTC.

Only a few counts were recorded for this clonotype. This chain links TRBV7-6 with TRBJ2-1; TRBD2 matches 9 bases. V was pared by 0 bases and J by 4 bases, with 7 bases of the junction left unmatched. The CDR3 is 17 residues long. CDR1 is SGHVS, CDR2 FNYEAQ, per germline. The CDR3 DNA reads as TGTGCCAGCAGCTTAGCGCTGGGCGGGAGGGCTTACAATGAGCAGTTCTTC. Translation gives CASSLALGGRAYNEQFF.

The CDR3 region is CASSMHRYQPQHF. CDR3 nucleotide sequence: TGTGCCAGCAGCATGCACCGTTATCAGCCCCAGCATTTT. The chain has TRBV7-2 and TRBJ1-5; D is ambiguous. V gave up 5 bases and J gave up 5 bases, with 10 bases separating them. CDR3 length equals 13 residues. Germline lookup yields CDR1 SGHTA and CDR2 FQGNSA.

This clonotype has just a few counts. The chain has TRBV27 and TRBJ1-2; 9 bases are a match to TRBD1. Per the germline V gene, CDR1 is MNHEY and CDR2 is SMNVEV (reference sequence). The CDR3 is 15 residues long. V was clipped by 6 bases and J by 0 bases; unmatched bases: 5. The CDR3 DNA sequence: TGTGCCAGCAGGAAACAGGGGGCCCCTAACTATGGCTACACCTTC. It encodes CASRKQGAPNYGYTF.

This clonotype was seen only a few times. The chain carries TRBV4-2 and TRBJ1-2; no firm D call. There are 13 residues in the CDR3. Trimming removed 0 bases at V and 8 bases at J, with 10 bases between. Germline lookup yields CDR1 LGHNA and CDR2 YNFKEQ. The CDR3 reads CASSQDLDGGYTF. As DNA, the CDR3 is TGTGCCAGCAGCCAAGATTTGGACGGGGGCTACACCTTC.